The clone carrying this T cell receptor beta chain was seen ten or more times. The data originate from a study of identical twins. In TCRdb, the 5' RACE reads were re-called with MiXCR into one record per CDR3 protein. The table includes roughly 720,000 distinct CDR3 sequences, over 15% detected once. Germline values: CDR1 GTSNPN, CDR2 SVGIG (reference sequence). With V trimmed by 5 bases and J by 4 bases, 3 bases remained unmatched. CDR3 size: 12 residues. These records were also assigned to another study, of T cells expressing NK-cell markers. That work states: In a few donors, these clonotypes also led the CD3+CD56-NKG2C+ fraction.

The sequence was collected from a young woman in good health. The chain employs TRBV30 and TRBJ1-2; TRBD1 matches 8 bases. The sequencing sample was made of PBMCs. CDR3 loop: CAWGDRGYGYTF. The CDR3 DNA reads TGTGCCTGGGGCGACAGGGGCTATGGCTACACCTTC.